What follows describes a single TCR beta chain. The target antigen is unknown. This entry comes from a study of shared clonotypes between healthy human individuals. The donors were adults (healthy and HIV-negative) with no recent acute infections or vaccinations. Trimming stripped 5 bases from V and 10 bases from J, with 10 bases between. Germline CDR1 reads SGHNT; CDR2 reads YENEEA. The CDR3 length is 11 residues. Findings of the study overall: Sampling involved blood alone; tissue repertoires likely differ. Despite large depth, rarefaction showed incomplete sorted-subset sequencing.

The input for sorted-subset replicate PCRs was approximately 210 ng DNA, tens of thousands of T cell genomes. Produced via immunoSEQ multiplex PCR; TCRdb's table is partial and in-frame only. The sample lists about 2.4 million clones, approximately 94% occurring once. What was sequenced was naive CD4+ T cells sorted from blood. Subset noted: CD45RA+ positively selected. V usage is TRBV11-3 and J usage is TRBJ2-3; D unresolved. The TCR sequence derives from a man between 18 and 29 years old in good health. This chain's CDR3 is CASSPQYAQYF. CDR3 DNA: TGTGCCAGCAGCCCTCAGTATGCGCAGTATTTT.